These 10 T cell receptor beta chains were all obtained from the same sample, sequenced in a study of T cells in tuberculosis. This sample's time point: new active TB diagnosis, blood taken before or within 7 days of starting treatment. Generated by immunoSEQ multiplex PCR, the TCRdb table keeps only in-frame clones and is missing some. Of about 49,000 clones listed, 90% to 95% were seen once; the top ten hold 1.1% to 1.5%. Sequenced material: PBMCs, taken at tuberculosis diagnosis. These receptors were obtained from an adult with tuberculosis.

The rearrangement joins TRBV7-2 to TRBJ2-7, with 8 bases matching TRBD1. The CDR3 consists of 17 residues. V was pared by 5 bases and J by 2 bases, with 14 bases of the junction left unmatched. From germline, CDR1 is SGHTA and CDR2 FQGNSA. Here the CDR3 reads CASSIILKPGQAYEQYF. The CDR3, as DNA: TGTGCCAGCAGCATTATCCTTAAACCGGGACAGGCCTACGAGCAGTACTTC.

The chain couples TRBV29-1 to TRBJ2-7; 7 positions match TRBD2. The CDR3 has 13 amino acids. Unmatched junction bases numbered 6, after V lost 5 bases and J lost 2 bases. CDR1 SQVTM and CDR2 ANQGSEA come from the germline V gene. The CDR3 sequence: CSVSGTATYEQYF. As DNA, the CDR3 is TGCAGCGTTAGCGGGACTGCAACCTACGAGCAGTACTTC.

The sample holds one count of this clone. The rearrangement uses TRBV7-9 and TRBJ2-3; the D is unclear. Deletions cut 7 bases from V and 2 bases from J, with 7 bases between. The CDR3 has 12 residues. Germline CDR1 reads SEHNR; CDR2 reads FQNEAQ (reference sequence). This CDR3 is CASIQNTDTQYF. CDR3 nucleotides: TGTGCCAGCATTCAGAACACAGATACGCAGTATTTT.

The chain recombines TRBV5-5 with TRBJ1-2; 9 bases agree with TRBD1. The V and J ends lost 3 bases and 3 bases, in that order; junction bases with no gene match: 6. CDR1 SGHKS and CDR2 YYEKEE come from the germline V gene (reference sequence). The CDR3 loop spans 15 amino acids. The CDR3 region has the DNA TGTGCCAGCAGCTCTACAGGGGGCGTTGACTATGGCTACACCTTC. This translates into CASSSTGGVDYGYTF.

The chain recombines TRBV5-4 with TRBJ2-7, with TRBD2 matching over 8 bases. Trimming cost V 4 bases and J 6 bases; bases outside gene matches: 6. In germline, CDR1 is SGHNT, CDR2 YYREEE (reference sequence). The CDR3 extends over 13 amino acids. Here the CDR3 reads CASSGGLGGEQYF. The CDR3 DNA follows: TGTGCCAGCAGCGGGGGACTAGGAGGCGAGCAGTACTTC.

The chain carries TRBV7-2 and TRBJ2-7, with D tentatively TRBD2 (6 bases). The CDR3 totals 13 residues. Germline V lookup: CDR1 SGHTA, CDR2 FQGNSA. The V end was cut by 5 bases, the J end by 1 base, with 9 bases between. The CDR3 spells CASSLSGSYEQYF. CDR3 in DNA: TGTGCCAGCAGCCTTAGCGGATCCTACGAGCAGTACTTC.

The genes are TRBV10-3 and TRBJ1-1, with 10 bases matching TRBD1. Germline values: CDR1 ENHRY, CDR2 SYGVKD. The V gene end was trimmed by 7 bases and the J gene end by 5 bases; junction bases not matched to a gene: 7. The CDR3 is 14 amino acids. The CDR3 region has the DNA TGTGCCATCACAGGGGACAGGGGCATGACTGAAGCTTTCTTT. Protein product: CAITGDRGMTEAFF.

The chain joins TRBV6-5 to TRBJ1-5, with 7 bases lining up with TRBD1. From germline, CDR1 is MNHEY and CDR2 SVGAGI. V was pared by 5 bases and J by 0 bases, with 4 bases of the junction left unmatched. The CDR3 consists of 15 residues. For the CDR3, the DNA is TGTGCCAGCAGTGTCGACAGGGTTAGCAATCAGCCCCAGCATTTT. Protein sequence: CASSVDRVSNQPQHF.

V is TRBV4-1 and J is TRBJ2-7; TRBD2 agrees at 7 bases. Germline CDR1 is MGHRA and CDR2 is YSYEKL. V lost 4 bases to trimming and J lost 0 bases; unmatched junction nucleotides: 12. The CDR3 covers 17 residues. CDR3 region: CASSPREGQGGSYEQYF. The CDR3, as DNA: TGCGCCAGCAGCCCGAGGGAGGGGCAGGGAGGCTCCTACGAGCAGTACTTC.

This clone was seen a single time. The CDR3 nucleotides are TGTGCCAGCGCCAGACAGAGAAGTAATGAAAAACTGTTTTTT. Amino acid sequence: CASARQRSNEKLFF. V gene TRBV27 combines with J gene TRBJ1-4; the D gene is possibly TRBD1 (5 bases). The CDR3 consists of 14 residues. Per germline, CDR1 MNHEY and CDR2 SMNVEV (reference sequence). Trimming removed 8 bases from V and 4 bases from J, with 14 bases in between.